The present TCR beta chain was sequenced within a study of cytomegalovirus exposure and HLA in healthy donors. 13 Jbeta primers and 60 Vbeta primers were used for the PCR. Profiling relied on immunoSEQ multiplex PCR, and the TCRdb table lists in-frame clones only, not all of them. The table lists 74,000 or so clones, around three quarters of them singletons. V was cut by 0 bases and J by 0 bases, with 9 bases left in between. Germline CDR1 reads SGDLS; CDR2 reads YYNGEE. This CDR3 spans 16 amino acids. The receptor was isolated from a woman aged 35 to 49 in good health and CMV-seropositive. The sequencing input was PBMCs. The chain employs TRBV9 and TRBJ2-2, with a possible D match to TRBD2 (5 bases). DNA for the CDR3: TGTGCCAGCAGCGTAGCTCCTAGCTCGAACACCGGGGAGCTGTTTTTT. Its translation: CASSVAPSSNTGELFF.